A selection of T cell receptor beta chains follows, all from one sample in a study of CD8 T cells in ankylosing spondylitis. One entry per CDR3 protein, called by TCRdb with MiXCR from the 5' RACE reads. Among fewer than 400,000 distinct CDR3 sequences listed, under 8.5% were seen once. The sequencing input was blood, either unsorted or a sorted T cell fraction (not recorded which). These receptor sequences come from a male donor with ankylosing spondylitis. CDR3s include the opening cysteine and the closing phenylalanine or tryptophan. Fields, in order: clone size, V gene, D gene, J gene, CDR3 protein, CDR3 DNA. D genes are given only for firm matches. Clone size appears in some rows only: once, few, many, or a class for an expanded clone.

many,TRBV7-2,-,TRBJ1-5,CASSNSNQPQHF,TGTGCCAGCAGCAACAGCAATCAGCCCCAGCATTTT
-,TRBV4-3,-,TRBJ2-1,CASSPSGEFNNEQFF,TGCGCCAGCAGCCCCTCAGGGGAATTTAACAATGAGCAGTTCTTC
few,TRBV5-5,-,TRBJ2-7,CASSLDNRISYEQYF,TGTGCCAGCAGCTTGGATAACAGGATTTCCTACGAGCAGTACTTC
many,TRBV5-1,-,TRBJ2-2,CASSLAEDFRELFF,TGCGCCAGCAGCTTGGCCGAGGATTTCAGGGAGCTGTTTTTT
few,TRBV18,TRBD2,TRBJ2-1,CASSPELAGDYNEQFF,TGTGCCAGCTCACCCGAACTAGCGGGCGACTACAATGAGCAGTTCTTC
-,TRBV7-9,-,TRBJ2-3,CASKKLAQAAADTQYF,TGTGCCAGCAAAAAGCTAGCCCAGGCAGCCGCAGATACGCAGTATTTT
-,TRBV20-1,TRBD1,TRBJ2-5,CSASRQGGTQETQYF,TGCAGTGCAAGTCGACAGGGGGGAACCCAAGAGACCCAGTACTTC
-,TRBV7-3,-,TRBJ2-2,CASSLISGSTGELFF,TGTGCCAGCAGCTTAATTTCGGGTTCCACCGGGGAGCTGTTTTTT
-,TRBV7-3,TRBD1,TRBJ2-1,CASSLVTGDNEQFF,TGTGCCAGCAGCTTAGTCACAGGGGACAATGAGCAGTTCTTC
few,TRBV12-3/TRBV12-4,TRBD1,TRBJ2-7,CASSGRRDRVHEQYF,TGTGCCAGCAGTGGTAGGCGGGACAGGGTCCACGAGCAGTACTTC
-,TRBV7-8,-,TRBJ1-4,CASSPSGTTNEKLFF,TGTGCCAGCAGCCCATCCGGGACAACGAATGAAAAACTGTTTTTT
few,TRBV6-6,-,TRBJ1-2,CASSYNGYTF,TGTGCCAGCAGTTACAATGGCTACACCTTC
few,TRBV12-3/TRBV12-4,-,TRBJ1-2,CASSLVDTLGGYTF,TGTGCCAGCAGTTTAGTCGATACTTTAGGAGGCTACACCTTC
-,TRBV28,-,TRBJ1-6,CASFNGGPLHF,TGTGCCAGCTTTAATGGGGGGCCCCTCCACTTT
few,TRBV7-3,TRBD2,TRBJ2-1,CASSPASGRALNEQFF,TGTGCCAGCAGCCCAGCGAGCGGGAGGGCCCTCAATGAGCAGTTCTTC
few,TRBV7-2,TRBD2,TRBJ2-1,CASSSRSGSGSEQFF,TGTGCCAGCAGCTCCCGGTCGGGGAGCGGGAGTGAGCAGTTCTTC
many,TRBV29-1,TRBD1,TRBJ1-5,CSAKTGGGQPQHF,TGCAGCGCCAAGACAGGGGGCGGGCAGCCCCAGCATTTT
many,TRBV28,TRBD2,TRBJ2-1,CASGTRAGVLEQFF,TGTGCCAGCGGCACCCGCGCGGGAGTTCTTGAGCAGTTCTTC
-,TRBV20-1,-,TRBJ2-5,CSARFGQKETQYF,TGCAGTGCTAGATTCGGACAGAAGGAGACCCAGTACTTC
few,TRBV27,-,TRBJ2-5,CASSLSPATGQETQYF,TGTGCCAGCAGTTTAAGTCCCGCGACGGGGCAAGAGACCCAGTACTTC
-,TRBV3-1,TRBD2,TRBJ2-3,CASSQVAGAADTQYF,TGTGCCAGCAGCCAAGTAGCGGGAGCGGCGGATACGCAGTATTTT
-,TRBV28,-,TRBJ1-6,CASSLGGNGPISYNSPLHF,TGTGCCAGCAGTTTGGGTGGAAACGGTCCGATCTCCTATAATTCACCCCTCCACTTT
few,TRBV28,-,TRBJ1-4,CASSPGGVEKLFF,TGTGCCAGCAGTCCAGGTGGGGTGGAAAAACTGTTTTTT
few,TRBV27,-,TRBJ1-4,CASSLRSWGRGEKLFF,TGTGCCAGCAGTTTAAGGAGCTGGGGGCGCGGTGAAAAACTGTTTTTT
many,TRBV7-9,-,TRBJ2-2,CASTGTLRTANTGELFF,TGTGCCAGTACGGGTACATTACGAACCGCGAACACCGGGGAGCTGTTTTTT
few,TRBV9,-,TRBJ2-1,CASSVVGGQLDEQFF,TGTGCCAGCAGCGTAGTAGGAGGGCAGTTGGATGAGCAGTTCTTC
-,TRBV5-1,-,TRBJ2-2,CASSPPPPGTGELFF,TGCGCCAGCAGCCCGCCCCCCCCAGGTACCGGGGAGCTGTTTTTT
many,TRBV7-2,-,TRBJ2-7,CASSSPGTVLLEQYF,TGTGCCAGCAGCTCCCCAGGGACGGTCCTACTCGAGCAGTACTTC
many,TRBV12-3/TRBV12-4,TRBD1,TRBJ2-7,CASSFDRGYEQYF,TGTGCCAGCAGTTTCGACAGGGGGTACGAGCAGTACTTC
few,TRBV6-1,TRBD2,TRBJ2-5,CASSSQAGEVGTQYF,TGTGCCAGCAGCTCGCAAGCGGGAGAGGTGGGGACCCAGTACTTC
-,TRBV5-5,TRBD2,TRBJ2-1,CASSLGRFTSGYNEQFF,TGTGCCAGCAGCTTGGGAAGATTCACTAGCGGTTACAATGAGCAGTTCTTC
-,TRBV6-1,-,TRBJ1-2,CASTRRGRNYGYTF,TGTGCCAGCACCCGACGCGGCAGAAACTATGGCTACACCTTC
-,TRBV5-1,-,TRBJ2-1,CASSFSISYNEQFF,TGCGCCAGCAGCTTCTCGATTTCCTACAATGAGCAGTTCTTC
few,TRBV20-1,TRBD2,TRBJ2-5,CSAESGTSGRGTETQYF,TGCAGCGCAGAGTCTGGGACTAGCGGGAGAGGTACAGAGACCCAGTACTTC
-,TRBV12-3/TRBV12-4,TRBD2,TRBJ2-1,CASSSWTSGRIDEQFF,TGTGCCAGCAGTTCTTGGACTAGCGGGAGAATCGATGAGCAGTTCTTC
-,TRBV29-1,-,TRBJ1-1,CSVQQGYAEAFF,TGCAGCGTTCAACAGGGTTACGCTGAAGCTTTCTTT
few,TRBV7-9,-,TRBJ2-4,CASSLDFGQLAKNIQYF,TGTGCCAGCAGCTTAGACTTTGGGCAACTAGCCAAAAACATTCAGTACTTC
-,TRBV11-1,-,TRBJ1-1,CASSLIRSAGATNTEAFF,TGTGCCAGCAGCTTAATTCGCTCGGCAGGGGCTACGAACACTGAAGCTTTCTTT
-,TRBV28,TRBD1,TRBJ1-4,CASSSSSSGTANEKLFF,TGTGCCAGCAGTTCTTCCTCCTCCGGGACAGCCAATGAAAAACTGTTTTTT
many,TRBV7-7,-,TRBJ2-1,CASSPGPSIYNEQFF,TGTGCCAGCAGCCCCGGGCCCTCAATTTACAATGAGCAGTTCTTC
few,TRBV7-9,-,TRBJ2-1,CASSLGSGLNEQFF,TGTGCCAGCAGCCTTGGGAGCGGGCTCAATGAGCAGTTCTTC
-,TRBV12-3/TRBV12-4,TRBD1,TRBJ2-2,CASRLRQGPNTGELFF,TGTGCCAGCAGATTAAGACAGGGACCGAACACCGGGGAGCTGTTTTTT
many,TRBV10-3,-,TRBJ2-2,CATSRAEGTGELFF,TGTGCCACCTCGCGAGCGGAGGGCACCGGGGAGCTGTTTTTT
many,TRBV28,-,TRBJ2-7,CASSPSSADSYEQYF,TGTGCCAGCAGTCCCTCTAGCGCCGACTCCTACGAGCAGTACTTC
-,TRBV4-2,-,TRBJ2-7,CASSQDERWDEQYF,TGTGCCAGCAGCCAAGATGAGAGGTGGGACGAGCAGTACTTC
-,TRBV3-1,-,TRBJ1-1,CASCGARENTEAFF,TGTGCCAGCTGCGGAGCGCGGGAGAACACTGAAGCTTTCTTT
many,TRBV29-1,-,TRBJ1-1,CSVGKAGNTEAFF,TGCAGCGTTGGTAAGGCTGGCAACACTGAAGCTTTCTTT
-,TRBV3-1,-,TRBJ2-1,CASSFRGGWGASYNEQFF,TGTGCCAGCAGCTTTAGAGGGGGCTGGGGGGCATCCTACAATGAGCAGTTCTTC
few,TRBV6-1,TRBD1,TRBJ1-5,CASSQTGEDQPQHF,TGTGCCAGCAGCCAAACAGGGGAGGATCAGCCCCAGCATTTT
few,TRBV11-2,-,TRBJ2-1,CASQRTPPLDEQFF,TGTGCCAGCCAACGGACGCCTCCTCTCGATGAGCAGTTCTTC
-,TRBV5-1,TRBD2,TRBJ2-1,CASSLVPSGRVNEQFF,TGCGCCAGCAGCTTGGTTCCTAGCGGGAGAGTCAATGAGCAGTTCTTC
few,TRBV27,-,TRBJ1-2,CAYPAGDGYTF,TGTGCCTACCCCGCTGGGGATGGCTACACCTTC
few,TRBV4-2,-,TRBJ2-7,CASSQSLIASYEQYF,TGTGCCAGCAGCCAGTCCCTAATCGCCTCCTACGAGCAGTACTTC
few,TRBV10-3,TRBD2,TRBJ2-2,CAIRGLAGGPNTGELFF,TGTGCCATCAGGGGACTAGCGGGAGGGCCGAACACCGGGGAGCTGTTTTTT
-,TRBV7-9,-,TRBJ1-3,CASSLMLGSGNTIYF,TGTGCCAGCAGCTTAATGTTGGGCTCTGGAAACACCATATATTTT
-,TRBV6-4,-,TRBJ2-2,CASRGAATGELFF,TGTGCCAGCAGAGGGGCAGCCACCGGGGAGCTGTTTTTT
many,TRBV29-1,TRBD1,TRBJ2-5,CSVGGTGQETQYF,TGCAGCGTTGGAGGGACAGGGCAAGAGACCCAGTACTTC